This record concerns one T cell receptor beta chain sequence. Its antigen remains unidentified. This sample stems from a study of beta chain features in type 1 diabetes. Study-wide results and caveats: Here, the possible influence of HLA type (on TCRB rearrangement) remained unresolved.

cDNA synthesis used the whole RNA isolate, giving expressed TCRB sequences. Sequencing used immunoSEQ multiplex PCR; TCRdb keeps in-frame clones, though not all of them. The table records some 22,000 clones, roughly two thirds of them present only once. From germline, CDR1 is SQVTM and CDR2 ANQGSEA. This CDR3 has 14 amino acids. The receptor was derived from a woman in her forties in good health. The sequenced sample was Tregs from blood. V usage is TRBV29-1 and J usage is TRBJ2-5; D may be TRBD2 (7 bases). The J call is uncertain, as TRBJ2-7 better fits the DNA end. As DNA, the CDR3 is TGCAGCGTTGAGGCGGGGGCCCTACCCGGCGAGCAGTACTTC. It encodes CSVEAGALPGEQYF.